This entry describes one T cell receptor (beta chain). This CDR3 comprises 14 residues. The ends were cut back, 2 bases at V and 7 bases at J, with 14 bases in the middle. Germline CDR1 reads MNHNS; CDR2 reads SASEGT. The sample originates from a study of blood T cell repertoires in COVID-19. Across the study: COVID-19 samples, acute and convalescent, were from the United States, Italy and Spain.

TCRdb's copy holds only in-frame clones and misses some; the assay was immunoSEQ multiplex PCR. The sample consists of 100,000 to 120,000 clones, 80% to 85% of them appearing once. The chain recombines TRBV6-1 with TRBJ2-5; weak D call: TRBD1 (6 bases). Sequencing input: peripheral blood. The TCR originated in an elderly man with acute or convalescent COVID-19. The CDR3 is CASSEWTERGTQYF. The CDR3 coding sequence is TGTGCCAGCAGTGAATGGACAGAACGGGGGACCCAGTACTTC.